This T cell receptor (beta chain) derives from a study of T cell responses to AZD1222 COVID-19 vaccine. Method: immunoSEQ multiplex PCR; TCRdb's copy keeps in-frame clones and lacks some. The repertoire holds 140,000 or so clones, with 80% to 95% as singletons. Study observations and caveats: Compared with day 0, the breadth and depth of the Spike-specific TCR repertoire rose significantly after two doses of AZD1222.

Germline values: CDR1 SGHDT, CDR2 YYEEEE. This CDR3 comprises 15 residues. Trimming took 2 bases from V and 1 from J, leaving 12 bases between them. On this clone itself: Its specificity is unknown.

The V gene is TRBV5-6, the J gene TRBJ2-5; D is perhaps TRBD2 (5 bases). The receptor's source is an adult in good health. The material sequenced was peripheral blood, taken on day 0 of AZD1222 vaccination. The CDR3, as DNA: TGTGCCAGCAGCTTTTCCGGGGTTAGCCAAGAGACCCAGTACTTC. As protein: CASSFSGVSQETQYF.